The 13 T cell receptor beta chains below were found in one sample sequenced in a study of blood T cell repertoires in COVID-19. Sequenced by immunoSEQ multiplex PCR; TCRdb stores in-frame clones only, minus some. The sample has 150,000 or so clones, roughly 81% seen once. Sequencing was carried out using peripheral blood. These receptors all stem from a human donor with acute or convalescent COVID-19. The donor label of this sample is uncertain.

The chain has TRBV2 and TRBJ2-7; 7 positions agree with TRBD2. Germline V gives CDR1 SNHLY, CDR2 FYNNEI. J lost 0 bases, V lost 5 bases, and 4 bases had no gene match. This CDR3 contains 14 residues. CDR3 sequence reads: CASSFAGVSYEQYF. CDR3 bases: TGTGCCAGCAGTTTTGCGGGGGTCTCCTACGAGCAGTACTTC. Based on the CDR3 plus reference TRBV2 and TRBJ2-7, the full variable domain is EPEVTQTPSHQVTQMGQEVILRCVPISNHLYFYWYRQILGQKVEFLVSFYNNEISEKSEIFDDQFSVERPDGSNFTLKIRSTKLEDSAMYFCASSFAGVSYEQYFGPGTRLTVT.

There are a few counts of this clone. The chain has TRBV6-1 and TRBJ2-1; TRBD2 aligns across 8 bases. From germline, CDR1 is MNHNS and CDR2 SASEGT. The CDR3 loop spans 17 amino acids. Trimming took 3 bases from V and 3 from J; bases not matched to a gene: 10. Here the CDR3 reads CASSDRTGLAFYNEQFF. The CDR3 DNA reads TGTGCCAGCAGTGACCGGACCGGACTAGCCTTCTACAATGAGCAGTTCTTC.

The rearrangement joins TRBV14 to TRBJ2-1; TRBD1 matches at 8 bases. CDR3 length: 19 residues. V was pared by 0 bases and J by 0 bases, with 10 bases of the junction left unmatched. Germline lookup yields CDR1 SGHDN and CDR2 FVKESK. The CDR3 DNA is TGTGCCAGCAGCCAAGATTCCCGGGACAGGTCTAGCTCCTACAATGAGCAGTTCTTC. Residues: CASSQDSRDRSSSYNEQFF.

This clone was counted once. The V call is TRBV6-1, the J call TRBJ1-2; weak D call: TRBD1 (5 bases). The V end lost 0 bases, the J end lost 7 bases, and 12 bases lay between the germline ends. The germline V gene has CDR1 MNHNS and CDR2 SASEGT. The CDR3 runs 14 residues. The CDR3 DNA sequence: TGTGCCAGCAGTGAAGCTCTGGGGGGTAGTGGCTACACCTTC. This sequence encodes CASSEALGGSGYTF.

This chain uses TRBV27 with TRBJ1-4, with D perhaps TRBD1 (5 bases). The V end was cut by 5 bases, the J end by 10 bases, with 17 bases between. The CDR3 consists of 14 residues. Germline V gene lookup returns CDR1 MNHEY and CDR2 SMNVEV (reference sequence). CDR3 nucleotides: TGTGCCAGCAGTCGATGGGGGGACGACGGAAAACTGTTTTTT. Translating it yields CASSRWGDDGKLFF. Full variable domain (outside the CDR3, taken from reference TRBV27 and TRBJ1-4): EAQVTQNPRYLITVTGKKLTVTCSQNMNHEYMSWYRQDPGLGLRQIYYSMNVEVTDKGDVPEGYKVSRKEKRNFPLILESPSPNQTSLYFCASSRWGDDGKLFFGSGTQLSVL.

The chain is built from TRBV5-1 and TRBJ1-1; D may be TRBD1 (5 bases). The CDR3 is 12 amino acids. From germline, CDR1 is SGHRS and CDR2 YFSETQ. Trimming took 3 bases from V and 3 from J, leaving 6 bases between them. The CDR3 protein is CASSSGDTEAFF. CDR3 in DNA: TGCGCCAGCAGCTCGGGGGACACTGAAGCTTTCTTT.

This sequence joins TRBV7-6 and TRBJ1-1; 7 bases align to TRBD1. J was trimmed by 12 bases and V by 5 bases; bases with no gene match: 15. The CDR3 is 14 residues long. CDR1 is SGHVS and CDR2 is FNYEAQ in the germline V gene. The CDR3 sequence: CASSPRTGRQTTFF. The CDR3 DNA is TGTGCCAGCAGCCCTCGGACAGGTAGGCAGACAACTTTCTTT.

CDR3 sequence (DNA): TGTGCCAGCAGCCTGCATGCGGGGGACCATAATTCACCCCTCCACTTT. Its protein is CASSLHAGDHNSPLHF. This sequence joins TRBV3-1 (or the pseudogene TRBV3-2) and TRBJ1-6, with D perhaps matching TRBD1 (5 bases). Germline V gene lookup returns CDR1 LGHDT and CDR2 YNNKEL (reference sequence). Deletions cut 4 bases from V and 5 bases from J, with 15 bases between. The length of the CDR3 is 16 residues.

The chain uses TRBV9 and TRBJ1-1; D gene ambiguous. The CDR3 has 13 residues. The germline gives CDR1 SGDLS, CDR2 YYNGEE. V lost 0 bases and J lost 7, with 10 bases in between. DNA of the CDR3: TGTGCCAGCAGCGTAGGGTCCGTGAGTGAAGCTTTCTTT. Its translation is CASSVGSVSEAFF.

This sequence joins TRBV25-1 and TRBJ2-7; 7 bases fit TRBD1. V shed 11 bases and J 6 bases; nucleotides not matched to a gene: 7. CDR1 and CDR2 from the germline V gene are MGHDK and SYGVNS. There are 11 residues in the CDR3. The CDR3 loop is CARRGDSEQYV. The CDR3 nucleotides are TGTGCCCGAAGAGGGGACAGCGAGCAGTACGTC.

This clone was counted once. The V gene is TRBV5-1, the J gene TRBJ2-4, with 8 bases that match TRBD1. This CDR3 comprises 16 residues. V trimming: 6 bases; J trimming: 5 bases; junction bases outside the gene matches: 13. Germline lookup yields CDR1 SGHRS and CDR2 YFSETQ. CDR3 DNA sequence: TGCGCCAGCACCCCCCAGGCCGGGACAGGCCAAAACATTCAGTACTTC. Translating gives CASTPQAGTGQNIQYF.

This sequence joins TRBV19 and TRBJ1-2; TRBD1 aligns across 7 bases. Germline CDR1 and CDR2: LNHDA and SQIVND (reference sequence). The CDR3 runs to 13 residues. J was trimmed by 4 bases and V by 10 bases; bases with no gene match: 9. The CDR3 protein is CATTPGTAYGYTF. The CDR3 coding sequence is TGTGCCACCACCCCCGGGACAGCCTATGGCTACACCTTC. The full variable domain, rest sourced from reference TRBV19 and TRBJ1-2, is DGGITQSPKYLFRKEGQNVTLSCEQNLNHDAMYWYRQDPGQGLRLIYYSQIVNDFQKGDIAEGYSVSREKKESFPLTVTSAQKNPTAFYLCATTPGTAYGYTFGSGTRLTVV.

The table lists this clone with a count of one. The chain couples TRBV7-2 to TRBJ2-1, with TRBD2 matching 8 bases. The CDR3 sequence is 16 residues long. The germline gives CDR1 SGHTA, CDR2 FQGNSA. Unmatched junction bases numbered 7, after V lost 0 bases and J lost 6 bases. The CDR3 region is CASSLARLAGTNEQFF. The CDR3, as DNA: TGTGCCAGCAGCTTAGCGCGGCTAGCGGGCACCAATGAGCAGTTCTTC. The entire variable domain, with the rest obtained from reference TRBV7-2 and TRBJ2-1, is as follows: GAGVSQSPSNKVTEKGKDVELRCDPISGHTALYWYRQSLGQGLEFLIYFQGNSAPDKSGLPSDRFSAERTGGSVSTLTIQRTQQEDSAVYLCASSLARLAGTNEQFFGPGTRLTVL.